These 23 T cell receptor beta chains came from one sample sequenced in a study of cytomegalovirus exposure and HLA in healthy donors. PCR primers comprised 60 Vbeta and 13 Jbeta primers. Method: immunoSEQ multiplex PCR; TCRdb's copy keeps in-frame clones and lacks some. This sample contains about 150,000 clones. Sequencing was carried out using PBMCs. The receptors derive from a woman between 50 and 59 years old in good health and CMV-seronegative.

The chain has TRBV10-3 and TRBJ2-7, with 8 bases identical to TRBD1. Germline trimming cut 6 bases from V and 2 bases from J; bases unmatched to any gene: 6. Germline V CDR1 and CDR2: ENHRY, SYGVKD. The CDR3 extends over 14 amino acids. The CDR3 nucleotides read TGTGCCATCAGGGGGACAGGATTTACCTACGAGCAGTACTTC. This codes for CAIRGTGFTYEQYF.

This sequence joins TRBV18 and TRBJ1-1; D gene ambiguous. The CDR3 has 14 amino acids. The V end was cut by 6 bases, the J end by 1 base, with 12 bases between. CDR1 is KGHSH, CDR2 LQKENI, per germline. CDR3: CASSLIGENTEAFF. CDR3 in DNA: TGTGCCAGCTCCCTGATCGGGGAGAACACTGAAGCTTTCTTT. Using reference TRBV18 and TRBJ1-1 for the parts outside the CDR3, the full variable domain is NAGVMQNPRHLVRRRGQEARLRCSPMKGHSHVYWYRQLPEEGLKFMVYLQKENIIDESGMPKERFSAEFPKEGPSILRIQQVVRGDSAAYFCASSLIGENTEAFFGQGTRLTVV.

The chain is built from TRBV5-1 and TRBJ2-7; tentative D call: TRBD1 (7 bases). The CDR3 consists of 14 residues. The V end lost 4 bases, the J end lost 1 base, and 12 bases lay between the germline ends. Per the germline V gene, CDR1 is SGHRS and CDR2 is YFSETQ. The CDR3 coding sequence is TGCGCCAGCAGCCAGGAGGGACAGTCCTACGAGCAGTACTTC. It codes for CASSQEGQSYEQYF.

The V gene is TRBV30, the J gene TRBJ2-3; TRBD2 matches 8 bases. This CDR3 is 16 amino acids long. Unmatched junction bases numbered 11, after V lost 0 bases and J lost 6 bases. Germline V gene lookup returns CDR1 GTSNPN and CDR2 SVGIG (reference sequence). The CDR3 sequence is CAWSVVTSVQRDTQYF. The CDR3 coding sequence is TGTGCCTGGAGTGTAGTGACTAGCGTCCAGCGGGATACGCAGTATTTT.

The V and J genes are TRBV4-1 and TRBJ2-1; 7 bases line up with TRBD2. The ends lost 4 bases at V and 3 bases at J; junction bases unmatched: 6. Looked up from germline, CDR1 is MGHRA and CDR2 is YSYEKL. The CDR3 runs 15 residues. CDR3 sequence: CASSRGGRDYNEQFF. In nucleotides, the CDR3 is TGCGCCAGCAGCCGCGGGGGTAGAGACTACAATGAGCAGTTCTTC.

The chain has TRBV7-9 and TRBJ1-2; D possibly corresponds to TRBD1 (6 bases). The CDR3 covers 12 residues. Germline V CDR1 and CDR2: SEHNR, FQNEAQ (reference sequence). CDR3 loop: CTGYPQGKSYTF. CDR3 coding DNA: TGTACCGGGTACCCGCAGGGGAAGAGCTACACCTTC. Looking up the rest from reference TRBV7-9 and TRBJ1-2 gives the full variable domain: DTGVSQNPRHKITKRGQNVTFRCDPISEHNRLYWYRQTLGQGPEFLTYFQNEAQLEKSRLLSDRFSAERPKGSFSTLEIQRTEQGDSAMYLCTGYPQGKSYTFGSGTRLTVV.

The chain has TRBV7-3 and TRBJ2-1; the match to TRBD2 covers 10 bases. The CDR3 is 15 residues long. Germline assignment: CDR1 SGHTA and CDR2 FQGTGA. The V segment lost 4 bases and the J segment 4 bases; nucleotides outside the gene matches: 4. CDR3 sequence reads: CASSSGTSEYNEQFF. Here the CDR3 DNA reads TGTGCCAGCAGCTCCGGGACTAGCGAGTACAATGAGCAGTTCTTC.

The V and J genes are TRBV13 and TRBJ2-3; D ambiguous. Germline lookup yields CDR1 PRHDT and CDR2 FYEKMQ (reference sequence). This CDR3 has 15 residues. The V and J ends lost 4 bases and 3 bases respectively, with 14 bases between them. As DNA, the CDR3 is TGTGCCAGCAGCTCCCGAGGTGCCCCTACAGATACGCAGTATTTT. Encoded protein: CASSSRGAPTDTQYF.

The genes are TRBV7-2 and TRBJ1-6; TRBD1 might be the D (6 bases). Per the germline V gene, CDR1 is SGHTA and CDR2 is FQGNSA. V was pared by 5 bases and J by 8 bases, with 16 bases between. The length of the CDR3 is 15 residues. CDR3 region: CASSPRPRGDSPLHF. The DNA of the CDR3 is TGTGCCAGCAGCCCCCGTCCCAGGGGAGATTCACCCCTCCACTTT.

The chain carries TRBV18 and TRBJ2-3, with D uncertain. Germline CDR1 reads KGHSH; CDR2 reads LQKENI. This CDR3 has 13 residues. Between the trimmed V and J ends, which lost 2 bases and 4 bases, there was a span of 7 bases. The CDR3 bases are TGTGCCAGCTCACCAATATTAGCAGATACGCAGTATTTT. Protein: CASSPILADTQYF. The full variable domain, with the rest looked up from reference TRBV18 and TRBJ2-3, is NAGVMQNPRHLVRRRGQEARLRCSPMKGHSHVYWYRQLPEEGLKFMVYLQKENIIDESGMPKERFSAEFPKEGPSILRIQQVVRGDSAAYFCASSPILADTQYFGPGTRLTVL.

The V and J genes are TRBV6-1 and TRBJ1-2; 9 bases are a match to TRBD1. In germline, CDR1 is MNHNS, CDR2 SASEGT. J lost 3 bases, V lost 3 bases, and 2 bases had no gene match. CDR3 size: 14 residues. The CDR3 bases are TGTGCCAGCAGTGAGGGGACAGGGTACTATGGCTACACCTTC. Translation gives CASSEGTGYYGYTF.

V usage is TRBV6-5 and J usage is TRBJ1-3; D remains ambiguous. CDR1 MNHEY and CDR2 SVGAGI come from the germline V gene. The V end was cut by 0 bases, the J end by 0 bases, with 6 bases between. The CDR3 runs to 15 residues. The CDR3 sequence is CASSYSGRSGNTIYF. CDR3 sequence (DNA): TGTGCCAGCAGTTACTCGGGCCGCTCTGGAAACACCATATATTTT.

This chain connects TRBV7-2 to TRBJ2-3; 10 positions match TRBD2. The CDR3 runs 17 residues. Losses at the gene ends were 2 bases for V and 2 bases for J; bases not matched to a gene: 7. Germline values: CDR1 SGHTA, CDR2 FQGNSA. The DNA for the CDR3 is TGTGCCAGCAGCTTAAGTAGCGGGAGGAGAGACACAGATACGCAGTATTTT. This codes for CASSLSSGRRDTDTQYF.

The gene calls are TRBV4-1 and TRBJ2-1; 7 positions agree with TRBD2. Losses at the gene ends were 1 base for V and 4 bases for J; bases not matched to a gene: 13. The CDR3 is made up of 18 amino acids. Germline CDR1 is MGHRA and CDR2 is YSYEKL. The CDR3 DNA follows: TGCGCCAGCAGCCAAGTAGCGATCGCTAGCGGTATATACAATGAGCAGTTCTTC. Protein: CASSQVAIASGIYNEQFF.

The chain's CDR3 is CASTPLTGANYGYTF. The DNA of the CDR3 is TGTGCCAGCACCCCCCTCACAGGAGCTAACTATGGCTACACCTTC. The rearrangement joins TRBV6-5 to TRBJ1-2; tentative D call: TRBD1 (5 bases). This CDR3 comprises 15 residues. Germline values: CDR1 MNHEY, CDR2 SVGAGI. Trimming left V 7 bases short and J 0 bases short, with 15 bases between.

CDR3 DNA: TGTGCCAGCAGCGGGGGCTGGGACACTGAAGCTTTCTTT. This codes for CASSGGWDTEAFF. The chain links TRBV11-2 to TRBJ1-1; the D gene is possibly TRBD1 (6 bases). The germline V gene has CDR1 SGHAT and CDR2 FQNNGV. The V gene lost 5 bases and the J gene lost 3 bases, with 10 bases spanning the gap. The CDR3 is 13 amino acids.

The chain recombines TRBV30 with TRBJ1-2, with 8 bases aligning to TRBD1. With V trimmed by 5 bases and J by 4 bases, 18 bases remained unmatched. This CDR3 comprises 17 residues. CDR1 is GTSNPN, CDR2 SVGIG, per germline (reference sequence). The CDR3 loop reads CAWDQGQGAFGLYGYTF. The CDR3 DNA reads TGTGCCTGGGATCAAGGGCAGGGGGCTTTTGGCCTCTATGGCTACACCTTC.

The chain has TRBV4-2 and TRBJ2-3, with D tentatively TRBD2 (7 bases). Trimming removed 0 bases from V and 4 bases from J, with 14 bases in between. CDR1 and CDR2 from the germline V gene are LGHNA and YNFKEQ. CDR3 length: 16 amino acids. CDR3 sequence: CASSQDRSGGPDTQYF. The CDR3 coding sequence is TGTGCCAGCAGCCAAGATCGATCGGGGGGCCCAGATACGCAGTATTTT.

The chain uses TRBV6-1 and TRBJ2-7; maybe TRBD2 (6 bases). Germline loops: CDR1 MNHNS, CDR2 SASEGT. This CDR3 region has 15 residues. The ends were cut back, 6 bases at V and 3 bases at J, with 18 bases in the middle. CDR3 sequence: CASSAPGGDRYEQYF. CDR3 in DNA: TGTGCCAGCAGCGCCCCCGGCGGGGACCGCTACGAGCAGTACTTC.

V gene TRBV28 combines with J gene TRBJ1-2; 7 positions match TRBD1. Germline V lookup: CDR1 MDHEN, CDR2 SYDVKM. Trimming took 6 bases from V and 3 from J; bases not matched to a gene: 7. The length of the CDR3 is 14 residues. CDR3 sequence reads: CASRTTGNYYGYTF. Written as DNA, the CDR3 is TGTGCCAGCAGGACGACAGGGAACTACTATGGCTACACCTTC.

This chain joins TRBV4-2 and TRBJ1-2; 10 bases are shared with TRBD1. Losses at the gene ends were 1 base for V and 2 bases for J; bases not matched to a gene: 1. The CDR3 contains 15 residues. The germline V gene encodes CDR1 LGHNA and CDR2 YNFKEQ. CDR3 sequence: CASSQGDRGNYGYTF. The CDR3 nucleotides read TGTGCCAGCAGCCAAGGGGACAGGGGAAACTATGGCTACACCTTC.

The chain has TRBV30 and TRBJ1-4; D not certain. Germline CDR1 and CDR2: GTSNPN and SVGIG (reference sequence). Trimming removed 5 bases at V and 2 bases at J, with 12 bases between. The CDR3 extends over 14 amino acids. The CDR3 coding sequence is TGTGCCTGGTCTAATCAGGTCACTAATGAAAAACTGTTTTTT. This encodes CAWSNQVTNEKLFF. The entire variable domain, with the rest obtained from reference TRBV30 and TRBJ1-4, is as follows: SQTIHQWPATLVQPVGSPLSLECTVEGTSNPNLYWYRQAAGRGLQLLFYSVGIGQISSEVPQNLSASRPQDRQFILSSKKLLLSDSGFYLCAWSNQVTNEKLFFGSGTQLSVL.

The chain has TRBV6-4 and TRBJ2-1; 8 nucleotides line up with TRBD1. The length of the CDR3 is 13 residues. J was trimmed by 9 bases and V by 6 bases; bases with no gene match: 7. Looked up from germline, CDR1 is MRHNA and CDR2 is SNTAGT. CDR3 protein: CASSVDRATEQFF. In nucleotides, the CDR3 is TGTGCCAGCAGCGTGGACAGGGCCACTGAGCAGTTCTTC.